This TCR beta chain was documented in a study of shared clonotypes between healthy human individuals. Here immunoSEQ multiplex PCR was the method, and the copy in TCRdb shows in-frame clones only, minus some. The sample records about 2 million clones, roughly 94% being singletons. This CDR3 spans 15 amino acids. The germline V gene encodes CDR1 MDHEN and CDR2 SYDVKM. V was shortened by 3 bases and J by 1 base, with 12 bases between the two germline ends. The V and J genes are TRBV28 and TRBJ1-1; unclear D gene. Sequenced material: naive CD4+ T cells sorted from blood. Subset given: CD45RA+ positively selected. This receptor was taken from a man between 18 and 35 years old in good health. The CDR3 here is CASSLSATENTEAFF. CDR3 nucleotides: TGTGCCAGCAGTTTGTCAGCAACTGAGAACACTGAAGCTTTCTTT.